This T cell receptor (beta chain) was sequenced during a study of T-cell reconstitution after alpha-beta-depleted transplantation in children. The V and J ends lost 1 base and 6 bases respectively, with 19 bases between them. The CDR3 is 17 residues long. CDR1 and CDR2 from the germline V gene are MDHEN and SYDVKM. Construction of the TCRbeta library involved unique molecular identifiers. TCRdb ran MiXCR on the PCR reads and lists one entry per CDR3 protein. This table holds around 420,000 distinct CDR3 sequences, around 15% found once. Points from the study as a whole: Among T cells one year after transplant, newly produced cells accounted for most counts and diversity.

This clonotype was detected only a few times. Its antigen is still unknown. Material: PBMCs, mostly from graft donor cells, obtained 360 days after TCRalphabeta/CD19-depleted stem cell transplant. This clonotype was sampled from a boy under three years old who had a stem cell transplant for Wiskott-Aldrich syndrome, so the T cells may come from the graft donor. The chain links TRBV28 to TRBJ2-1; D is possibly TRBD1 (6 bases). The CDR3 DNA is TGTGCCAGCAGTTTATTCACAGGGCAGGCCATGTCCAATGAGCAGTTCTTC. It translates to CASSLFTGQAMSNEQFF.